A single T cell receptor (beta chain) is shown here with its context. This record belongs to a study of blood T cells in healthy people across ages. Extraction yielded at least 5 micrograms of total RNA per sample. The use of a sample-barcoded 5' primer and a J-beta primer mix characterized a second PCR of roughly 7 to 11 cycles. The yield of each sample was at least 3 million CDR3-containing paired-end reads. TCRdb recomputed calls from the 5' RACE reads with MiXCR, one row per CDR3 protein. Found here are more than 900,000 distinct CDR3 sequences, under 30% of them singletons; the top ten hold less than 0.85%. Trimming left V 0 bases short and J 5 bases short, with 12 bases between. There are 15 residues in the CDR3. Germline V CDR1 and CDR2: SEHNR, FQNEAQ (reference sequence). These data also featured in a second study, about T cells of mothers and their children. This second study notes: Per mother, over 9 million TCR beta CDR3 reads were obtained; per child, approximately 3 million.

The chain employs TRBV7-9 and TRBJ2-3, with D tentatively TRBD1 (5 bases). The sequencing sample was made of blood. This clonotype originated in a girl aged 2 to 9 in good health. The CDR3 nucleotides are TGTGCCAGCAGCTTAGCCGACAGTTTAGAAGATACGCAGTATTTT. The encoded protein is CASSLADSLEDTQYF.